These T cell receptor beta chains were read from a single sample in a study of blood T cell repertoires in COVID-19. Here immunoSEQ multiplex PCR was the method, and the copy in TCRdb shows in-frame clones only, minus some. The sample lists a few hundred thousand clones; approximately 86% were seen once. The sequencing input was peripheral blood. These TCRs come from a woman aged 70-85 years with COVID-19, enrolled during active disease. CDR3s include the opening cysteine and the closing phenylalanine or tryptophan. A D gene is named only where the DNA matches it firmly. Clone size is stated in some rows and not others, as once, few, many or a class when expanded.

>TRBJ2-1|.|TRBV7-2|TRBD2
CASSLSSGQSYNEQFF
TGTGCCAGCAGCTTATCTAGCGGACAATCCTACAATGAGCAGTTCTTC
>TRBJ2-7|.|TRBV27|TRBD1
CASSLSGQGDYEQYF
TGTGCCAGCAGTTTATCTGGACAGGGGGACTACGAGCAGTACTTC
>TRBJ1-2|.|TRBV28|.
CASGRPGFGYTF
TGTGCCAGCGGAAGGCCAGGGTTCGGCTACACCTTC
>TRBJ1-5|once|TRBV6-6|.
CASTTSPNQPQHF
TGTGCCAGCACCACTAGCCCCAATCAGCCCCAGCATTTT
>TRBJ2-7|.|TRBV10-3|TRBD1
CAISATGVKYEQYF
TGTGCCATCAGTGCGACAGGGGTGAAGTACGAGCAGTACTTC
>TRBJ1-5|.|TRBV7-2|TRBD1
CASSPNRGGTNQPQHF
TGTGCCAGCAGCCCAAACAGGGGGGGAACCAATCAGCCCCAGCATTTT
>TRBJ2-1|once|TRBV7-8|.
CASSNFRDLTNEQFF
TGTGCCAGCAGCAATTTCCGGGACTTAACCAATGAGCAGTTCTTC
>TRBJ1-4|few|TRBV6-5|.
CASSPTTNEKLFF
TGTGCCAGCAGTCCAACTACTAATGAAAAACTGTTTTTT
>TRBJ2-1|.|TRBV29-1|TRBD1
CSVTGTGGVDEQFF
TGCAGCGTAACCGGGACAGGGGGCGTAGATGAGCAGTTCTTC
>TRBJ2-2|.|TRBV13|.
CASSDRQGSGELFF
TGTGCCAGCAGTGACAGGCAGGGCTCCGGGGAGCTGTTTTTT
>TRBJ1-5|once|TRBV6-4|.
CASSEQLSNQPQHF
TGTGCCAGCAGTGAACAGTTAAGCAATCAGCCCCAGCATTTT
>TRBJ1-5|.|TRBV12-3/TRBV12-4|.
CASSLAAGQPQHF
TGTGCCAGCAGTTTAGCTGCGGGTCAGCCCCAGCATTTT
>TRBJ2-2|.|TRBV5-1|.
CASSPKAEANTGELFF
TGCGCCAGCAGCCCCAAGGCAGAGGCGAACACCGGGGAGCTGTTTTTT
>TRBJ2-4|.|TRBV5-4|.
CASRDKGNGKNIQYF
TGTGCCAGCCGGGACAAGGGCAACGGCAAAAACATTCAGTACTTC
>TRBJ2-1|.|TRBV12-3/TRBV12-4|.
CASRLQDNEQFF
TGTGCCAGCAGACTCCAGGACAATGAGCAGTTCTTC
>TRBJ2-5|.|TRBV2|TRBD1
CASRLWTGGQETQYF
TGTGCCAGCAGGTTATGGACAGGGGGCCAAGAGACCCAGTACTTC
>TRBJ2-1|.|TRBV2|.
CASTFRRKDSHEQFF
TGTGCCAGCACCTTCCGGCGGAAGGATAGTCATGAGCAGTTCTTC
>TRBJ1-6|.|TRBV15|TRBD1
CATIPTGRNSPLHF
TGTGCCACCATTCCGACAGGGAGGAATTCACCCCTCCACTTT
>TRBJ1-2|.|TRBV24-1|.
CATSPEGADWPYGYTF
TGTGCCACCAGTCCGGAGGGAGCGGACTGGCCCTATGGCTACACCTTC
>TRBJ2-4|.|TRBV12-5|TRBD1
CASGTGQGQNIQYF
TGTGCTAGTGGGACGGGACAGGGGCAAAACATTCAGTACTTC
>TRBJ1-5|.|TRBV7-6|TRBD1
CASSPMGRDRGYSNQPQHF
TGTGCCAGCAGCCCTATGGGTCGGGACAGGGGGTATAGCAATCAGCCCCAGCATTTT
>TRBJ2-3|.|TRBV9|TRBD2
CASSAQAGVNTDTQYF
TGTGCCAGCAGCGCGCAAGCGGGGGTGAACACAGATACGCAGTATTTT